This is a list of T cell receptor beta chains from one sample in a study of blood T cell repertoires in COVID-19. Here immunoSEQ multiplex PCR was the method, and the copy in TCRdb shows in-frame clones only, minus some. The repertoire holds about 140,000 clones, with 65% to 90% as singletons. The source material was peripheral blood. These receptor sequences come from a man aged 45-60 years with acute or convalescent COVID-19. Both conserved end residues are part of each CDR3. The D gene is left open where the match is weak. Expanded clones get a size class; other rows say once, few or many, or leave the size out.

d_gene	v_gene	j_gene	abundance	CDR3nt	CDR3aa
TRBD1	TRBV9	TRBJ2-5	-	TGTGCCAGCGGTGCTCCGGACAGGGGAAGTCAAGAGACCCAGTACTTC	CASGAPDRGSQETQYF
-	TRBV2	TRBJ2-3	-	TGTGCCAGCAGTGCAGGTGCGGGGCAAATCACAGATACGCAGTATTTT	CASSAGAGQITDTQYF
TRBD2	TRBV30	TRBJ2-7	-	TGTGCCTGGAGCCCGGGACTAGCGGGAGAGTACGAGCAGTACTTC	CAWSPGLAGEYEQYF
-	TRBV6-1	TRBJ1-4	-	TGTGCCAGCAGTGACCAGGGGATAACTAATGAAAAACTGTTTTTT	CASSDQGITNEKLFF
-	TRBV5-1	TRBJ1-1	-	TGCGCCAGCAGCTTGGACGACAGTATGAACACTGAAGCTTTCTTT	CASSLDDSMNTEAFF
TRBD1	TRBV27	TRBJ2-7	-	TGTGCCAGCAGCCACGGACAGGCCTACGAGCAGTACTTC	CASSHGQAYEQYF
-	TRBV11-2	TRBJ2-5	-	TGTGCCAGCAGCTTGATGGGAGGAGAGACCCAGTACTTC	CASSLMGGETQYF
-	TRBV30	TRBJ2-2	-	TGTGCCTGGAGTGTACAGGCCGGGGAGCTGTTTTTT	CAWSVQAGELFF
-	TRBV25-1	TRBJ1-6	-	TGTGCCAGCAGTGAATCGGAGCCGGCCCTCCACTTT	CASSESEPALHF
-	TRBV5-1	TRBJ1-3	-	TGCGCCAGCAGCTTGGGGAGCTCTGGAAACACCATATATTTT	CASSLGSSGNTIYF
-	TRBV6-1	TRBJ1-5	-	TGTGCCAGCAGTGACAGATATAGCAATCAGCCCCAGCATTTT	CASSDRYSNQPQHF
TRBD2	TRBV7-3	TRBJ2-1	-	TGTGCCAGCAGCCTCCTGGGACTAGCTGGGGGTAATGAGCAGTTCTTC	CASSLLGLAGGNEQFF
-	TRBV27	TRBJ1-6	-	TGTGCCAGCGCCGGAGGGTGGCTGAGGGGTTCACCCCTCCACTTT	CASAGGWLRGSPLHF
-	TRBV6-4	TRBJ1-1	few	TGTGTCTCCCCCGGGAGGGGGACTGAAGCTTTCTTT	CVSPGRGTEAFF
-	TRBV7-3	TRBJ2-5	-	TGTGCCAGCAGCTTAAGCCAGGCCGAAGAGACCCAGTACTTC	CASSLSQAEETQYF
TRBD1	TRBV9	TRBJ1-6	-	TGTGCCAGCAGCTCAGACCCCTCAGGGGGTTATAATTCACCCCTCCACTTT	CASSSDPSGGYNSPLHF
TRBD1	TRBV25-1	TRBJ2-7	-	TGTGCCAGCAGGGACAGGGGAACCTACGAGCAGTACTTC	CASRDRGTYEQYF
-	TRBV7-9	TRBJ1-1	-	TGTGCCAGCAGCTTAGCGGGAGGACAGAACACTGAAGCTTTCTTT	CASSLAGGQNTEAFF
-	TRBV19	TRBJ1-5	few	TGTGCCACCAATGCAAGGGGTTTTGAGCCCCAGCATTTT	CATNARGFEPQHF
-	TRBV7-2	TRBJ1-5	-	TGTGCCAGCAGCCCCGCGGTTTGGAATCAGCCCCAGCATTTT	CASSPAVWNQPQHF
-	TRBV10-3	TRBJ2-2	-	TGTGCCATCGAAGGACTGAACACCGGGGAGCTGTTTTTT	CAIEGLNTGELFF
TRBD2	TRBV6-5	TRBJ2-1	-	TGTGCCAGCAGTCTTCTAGCGGGGTCCTACAATGAGCAGTTCTTC	CASSLLAGSYNEQFF
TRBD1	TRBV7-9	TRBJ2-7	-	TGTGCCAGCAGCTTAGAGCAGGGGGCCAGCTACGAGCAGTACTTC	CASSLEQGASYEQYF
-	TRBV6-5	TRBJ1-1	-	TGTGCCAGCAGCCCAGGGTTTTTGAACACTGAAGCTTTCTTT	CASSPGFLNTEAFF
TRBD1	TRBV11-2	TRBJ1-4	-	TGTGCCAGCAGACCCCGGCCAGGGGGGAGTGAAAAACTGTTTTTT	CASRPRPGGSEKLFF
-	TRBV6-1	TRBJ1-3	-	TGTGCCAGCAGTGTCCGACAGAGCCGCACTGGAAACACCATATATTTT	CASSVRQSRTGNTIYF
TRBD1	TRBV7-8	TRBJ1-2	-	TGTGCCAGCAGAGCCCAGGGGGCGCAAGGCTACACCTTC	CASRAQGAQGYTF
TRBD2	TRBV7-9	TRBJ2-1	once	TGTGCCAGCAGCCCTAGCGGGGGGAGATCTTACAATGAGCAGTTCTTC	CASSPSGGRSYNEQFF
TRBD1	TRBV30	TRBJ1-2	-	TGTGCCTGGAGGAAACAGGGACAGGGGGATTCCGGCTACACCTTC	CAWRKQGQGDSGYTF
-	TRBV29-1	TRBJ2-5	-	TGCCGCGTTGGGGGGCGGGGGCAGTCAAAGGAAGAGACCCAGTACTTC	CRVGGRGQSKEETQYF
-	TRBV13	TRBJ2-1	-	TGTGCCAGCAGCTTAGAGGGAGTCTCCTACAATGAGCAGTTCTTC	CASSLEGVSYNEQFF
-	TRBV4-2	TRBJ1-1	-	TGTGCCAGCAGCCAAGATACAGGGCAGGGCACTGAAGCTTTCTTT	CASSQDTGQGTEAFF
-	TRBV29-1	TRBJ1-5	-	TGCAGCGTTAAAGGGGGTAGCGGCAATCAGCCCCAGCATTTT	CSVKGGSGNQPQHF
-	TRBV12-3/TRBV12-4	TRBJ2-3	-	TGTGCCAGCAGCAGATTCGGGGATACGCAGTATTTT	CASSRFGDTQYF
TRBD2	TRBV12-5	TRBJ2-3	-	TGTGCCCCCCGGGGGAGGGCCTCGGATACGCAGTATTTT	CAPRGRASDTQYF
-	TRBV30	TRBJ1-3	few	TGTGCCTGGAGTGCCGACAGCTCTGGAAACACCATATATTTT	CAWSADSSGNTIYF
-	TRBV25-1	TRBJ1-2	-	TGTGCCAGCAGTGAATCGGCAGGGATCTATGGCTACACCTTC	CASSESAGIYGYTF
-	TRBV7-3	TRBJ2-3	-	TGTGCCAGCAGCCTTGGGCTCAGAGATACGCAGTATTTT	CASSLGLRDTQYF
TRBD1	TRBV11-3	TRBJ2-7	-	TGTGCCAGCAGCTTCGCAGGGGGCGAGCAGTACTTC	CASSFAGGEQYF
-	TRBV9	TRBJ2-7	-	TGTGCCAGCAGCGCAGACCCCCGGGACAACTCCTACGAGCAGTACTTC	CASSADPRDNSYEQYF
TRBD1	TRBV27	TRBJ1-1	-	TGTGCCAGCAGTTTATCTACAGGGGGTACTGAAGCTTTCTTT	CASSLSTGGTEAFF
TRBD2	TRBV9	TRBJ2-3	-	TGTGCCAGCAGCGTAGCAGCCGGGACTAGCGGAACTAGCACAGATACGCAGTATTTT	CASSVAAGTSGTSTDTQYF
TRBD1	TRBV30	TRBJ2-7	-	TGTGCCTGGAGTGTAGCAGGGGGATCCTACGAGCAGTACTTC	CAWSVAGGSYEQYF
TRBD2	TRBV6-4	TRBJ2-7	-	TGTGCCAGCAGTGACTCGAGCGGGGGGGCAGCGGTCCACGAGCAGTACTTC	CASSDSSGGAAVHEQYF
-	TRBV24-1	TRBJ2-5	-	TGTGCCACCGAGGAGGGATTGGGCGAGACCCAGTACTTC	CATEEGLGETQYF
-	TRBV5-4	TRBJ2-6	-	TGTGCCAGCAGCTTGGCCGGGTTCAGCTCTGGGGCCAACGTCCTGACTTTC	CASSLAGFSSGANVLTF
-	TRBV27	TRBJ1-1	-	TGTGCCAGCAGTTTTTGGGGGGTGGACACTGAAGCTTTCTTT	CASSFWGVDTEAFF